This T cell receptor beta chain stems from a study of cytomegalovirus exposure and HLA in healthy donors. Whole-study context: The use of the same platform for the 110 or so validation repertoires and the 666 first-cohort repertoires was reported by a later analysis. Study results and limitations: Clusters of TCRs from the first cohort tended to co-occur in the 100 to 150 validation repertoires (as a later analysis found). Both high specificity and high sensitivity reportedly marked the classifier's diagnosis of cytomegalovirus status.

Measured with immunoSEQ multiplex PCR; TCRdb has only the in-frame clones, and not every one. Of 150,000 to 200,000 clones in the sample, 85% are singletons; the top ten hold 15% to 20%. Separation from the roughly 670-subject first cohort characterized the approximately 120-subject validation cohort, to which the donors belonged. The V gene lost 8 bases and the J gene lost 2 bases, with 15 bases spanning the gap. The CDR3 has 14 residues. The germline CDR1 and CDR2 sequences are MNHNY and SVGAGI (reference sequence). About this clone: Its target is unknown.

The material sequenced was PBMCs. The chain links TRBV6-6 to TRBJ1-1; D is uncertain. This clonotype was sampled from a man aged 18 to 30 in good health and CMV-seropositive. CDR3 region: CASGDIRQNTEAFF. CDR3 DNA sequence: TGTGCCAGCGGTGACATTAGGCAAAACACTGAAGCTTTCTTT.